This T cell receptor beta chain came from a study of OX40 agonist ivuxolimab in advanced cancers. Overall study: Checkpoint inhibitors had been given previously to under 50% of patients.

The repertoire was sequenced with immunoSEQ multiplex PCR; TCRdb's copy has only in-frame clones and lacks some. The sample consists of tens of thousands of clones, roughly 80% of them appearing once. V dropped 0 bases and J dropped 1 base, with 8 bases sitting between them. The germline V gene has CDR1 SGDLS and CDR2 YYNGEE. The CDR3 length is 14 residues. In regard to this clone: Different DNA sequences within this sample yield the same CDR3.

This TCR came from an adult with an advanced solid tumor such as melanoma, head and neck, liver or kidney cancer. The input for sequencing was CD4+ or CD8+ T cells sorted from blood, taken in a trial of the OX40 agonist ivuxolimab. The chain couples TRBV9 to TRBJ2-7; a weak D match, TRBD1 (5 bases). CDR3 protein: CASSVAGISYEQYF. CDR3 sequence (DNA): TGTGCCAGCAGCGTAGCAGGGATATCCTACGAGCAGTACTTC.